The count of the clone carrying this TCR beta chain is one. These data come from a study of blood T cell repertoires in COVID-19. Overall study context: From the United States, Italy and Spain came samples of acute and convalescent COVID-19. Sample material is recorded as cDNA or gDNA derived from T cells, B-cell-depleted T cells, or PBMCs.

Germline CDR1 and CDR2: MDHEN and SYDVKM. The V gene lost 3 bases and the J gene lost 6 bases, with 11 bases spanning the gap. The CDR3 spans 14 residues. Methods used by the authors: Amplified reference gene primers provided the basis for estimating nucleated cell counts. Some clones are missing from TCRdb's copy, which holds only in-frame ones; the method was immunoSEQ multiplex PCR. The V and J calls and clone size are taken from that table; D and trimming were inferred from the DNA. Of under 450,000 clones detected, about 91% appear once; the ten largest clones hold around 13%. Sequenced sample: peripheral blood. The TCR was taken from a woman aged 50 to 60 with COVID-19, enrolled during active disease. This chain uses TRBV28 with TRBJ1-4; D is undetermined. The CDR3 loop reads CASSFSLGDEKLFF. CDR3 coding DNA: TGTGCCAGCAGTTTTTCCTTGGGCGATGAAAAACTGTTTTTT.